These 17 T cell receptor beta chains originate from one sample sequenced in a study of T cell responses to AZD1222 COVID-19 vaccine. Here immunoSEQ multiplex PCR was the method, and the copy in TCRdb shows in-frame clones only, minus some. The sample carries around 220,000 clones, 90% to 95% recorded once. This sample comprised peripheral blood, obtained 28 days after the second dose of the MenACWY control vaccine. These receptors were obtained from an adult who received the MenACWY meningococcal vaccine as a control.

Written as DNA, the CDR3 is TGTGCCTGGCAGCATCTTATTTCACCCCTCCACTTT. Encoded protein: CAWQHLISPLHF. V gene TRBV30 combines with J gene TRBJ1-6; unclear D gene. Germline CDR1 is GTSNPN and CDR2 is SVGIG (reference sequence). V lost 5 bases to trimming and J lost 9 bases, with 11 bases between them. This CDR3 is built from 12 residues.

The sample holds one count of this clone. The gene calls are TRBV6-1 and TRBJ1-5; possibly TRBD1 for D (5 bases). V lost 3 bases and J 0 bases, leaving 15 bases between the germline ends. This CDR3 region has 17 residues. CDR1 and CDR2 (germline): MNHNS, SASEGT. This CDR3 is CASSERGRHYSNQPQHF. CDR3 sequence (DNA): TGTGCCAGCAGTGAGAGGGGACGGCATTATAGCAATCAGCCCCAGCATTTT.

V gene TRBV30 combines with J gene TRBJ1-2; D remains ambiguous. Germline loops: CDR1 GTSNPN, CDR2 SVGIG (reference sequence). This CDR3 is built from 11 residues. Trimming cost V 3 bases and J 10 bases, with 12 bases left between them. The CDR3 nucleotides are TGTGCCTGGAGGGACGGGATTTACTACACCTTC. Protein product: CAWRDGIYYTF.

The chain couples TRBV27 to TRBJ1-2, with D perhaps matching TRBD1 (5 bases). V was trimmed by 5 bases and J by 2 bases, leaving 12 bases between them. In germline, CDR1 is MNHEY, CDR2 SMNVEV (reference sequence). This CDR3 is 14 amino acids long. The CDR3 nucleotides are TGTGCCAGCAGTACCCGGGGCTCGAACTATGGCTACACCTTC. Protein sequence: CASSTRGSNYGYTF.

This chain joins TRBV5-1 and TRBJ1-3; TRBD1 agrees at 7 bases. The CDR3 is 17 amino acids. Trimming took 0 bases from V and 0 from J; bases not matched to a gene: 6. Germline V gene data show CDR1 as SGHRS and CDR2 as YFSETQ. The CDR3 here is CASSLAVAGGSGNTIYF. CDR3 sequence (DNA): TGCGCCAGCAGCTTGGCCGTTGCAGGGGGCTCTGGAAACACCATATATTTT.

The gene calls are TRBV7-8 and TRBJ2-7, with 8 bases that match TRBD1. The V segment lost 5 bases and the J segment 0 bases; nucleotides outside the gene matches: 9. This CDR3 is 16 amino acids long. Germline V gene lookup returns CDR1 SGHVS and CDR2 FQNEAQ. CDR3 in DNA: TGTGCCAGCAGCCAGAATCTTGGACAGGGCTCCTACGAGCAGTACTTC. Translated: CASSQNLGQGSYEQYF.

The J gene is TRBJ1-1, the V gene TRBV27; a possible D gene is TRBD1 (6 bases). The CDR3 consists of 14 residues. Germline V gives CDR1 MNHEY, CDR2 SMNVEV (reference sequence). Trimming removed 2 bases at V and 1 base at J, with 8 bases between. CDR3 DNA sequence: TGTGCCAGCAGTTTAACGGGGGCGAACACTGAAGCTTTCTTT. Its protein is CASSLTGANTEAFF.

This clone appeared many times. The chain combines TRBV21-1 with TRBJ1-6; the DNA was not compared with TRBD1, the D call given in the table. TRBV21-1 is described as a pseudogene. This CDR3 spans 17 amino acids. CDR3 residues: CASSKAGTGGSKSPLHF. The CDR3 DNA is TGTGCCAGCAGCAAAGCCGGGACAGGCGGATCTAAATCACCCCTCCACTTT.

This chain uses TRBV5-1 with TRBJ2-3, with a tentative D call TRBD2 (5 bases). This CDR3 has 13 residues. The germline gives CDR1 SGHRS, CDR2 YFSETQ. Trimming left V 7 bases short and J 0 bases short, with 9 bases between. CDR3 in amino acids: CASRRGSTDTQYF. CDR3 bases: TGCGCCAGCCGCCGGGGTAGCACAGATACGCAGTATTTT.

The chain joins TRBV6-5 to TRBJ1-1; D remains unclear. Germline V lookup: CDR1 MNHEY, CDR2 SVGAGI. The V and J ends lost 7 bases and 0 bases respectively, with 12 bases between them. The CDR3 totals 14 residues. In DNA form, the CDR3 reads TGTGCCAGCACCTTATCGACGGTGAACACTGAAGCTTTCTTT. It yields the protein CASTLSTVNTEAFF.

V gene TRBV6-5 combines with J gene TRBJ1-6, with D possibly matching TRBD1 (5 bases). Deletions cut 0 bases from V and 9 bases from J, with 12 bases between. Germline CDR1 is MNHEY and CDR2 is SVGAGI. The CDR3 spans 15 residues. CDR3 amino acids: CASSYSGTQGSPLHF. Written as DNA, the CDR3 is TGTGCCAGCAGTTACTCCGGGACCCAAGGTTCACCCCTCCACTTT.

DNA for the CDR3: TGCGCCAGCAGCCCGGGACTGGGGTACACTGAAGCTTTCTTT. It codes for CASSPGLGYTEAFF. The V call is TRBV5-1, the J call TRBJ1-1, with D perhaps matching TRBD1 (5 bases). This CDR3 spans 14 amino acids. Between the trimmed V and J ends, which lost 4 bases and 3 bases, there was a span of 13 bases. Germline V CDR1 and CDR2: SGHRS, YFSETQ.

In DNA form, the CDR3 reads TGTGCCAGCAGCTTAGATGGCGGGGGAGTCGGGAACACTGAAGCTTTCTTT. It encodes CASSLDGGGVGNTEAFF. The V and J genes are TRBV11-2 and TRBJ1-1, with D possibly being TRBD1 (5 bases). The CDR3 loop spans 17 amino acids. Trimming removed 0 bases from V and 1 base from J, with 15 bases in between. The germline gives CDR1 SGHAT, CDR2 FQNNGV.

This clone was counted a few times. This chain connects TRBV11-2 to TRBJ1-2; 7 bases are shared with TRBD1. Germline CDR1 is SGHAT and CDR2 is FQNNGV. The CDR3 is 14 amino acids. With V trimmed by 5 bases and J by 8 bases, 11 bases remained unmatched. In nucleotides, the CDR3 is TGTGCCAGCAGCCGAAGGGGGCAAGGTCTCGGCTACACCTTC. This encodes CASSRRGQGLGYTF.

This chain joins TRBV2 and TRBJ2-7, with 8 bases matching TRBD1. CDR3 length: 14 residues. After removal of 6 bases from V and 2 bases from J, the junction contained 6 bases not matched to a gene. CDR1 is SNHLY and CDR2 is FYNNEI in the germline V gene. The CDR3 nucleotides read TGTGCCAGCAGAAGTCAGGGGGCGGCCTACGAGCAGTACTTC. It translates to CASRSQGAAYEQYF. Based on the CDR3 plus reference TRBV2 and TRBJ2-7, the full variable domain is EPEVTQTPSHQVTQMGQEVILRCVPISNHLYFYWYRQILGQKVEFLVSFYNNEISEKSEIFDDQFSVERPDGSNFTLKIRSTKLEDSAMYFCASRSQGAAYEQYFGPGTRLTVT.

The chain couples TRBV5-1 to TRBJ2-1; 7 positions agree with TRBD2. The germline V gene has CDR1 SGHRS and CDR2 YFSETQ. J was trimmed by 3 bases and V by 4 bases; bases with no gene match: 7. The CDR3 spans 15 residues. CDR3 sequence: CASSRTSGVYNEQFF. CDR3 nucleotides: TGCGCCAGCAGCCGAACGAGCGGGGTCTACAATGAGCAGTTCTTC.

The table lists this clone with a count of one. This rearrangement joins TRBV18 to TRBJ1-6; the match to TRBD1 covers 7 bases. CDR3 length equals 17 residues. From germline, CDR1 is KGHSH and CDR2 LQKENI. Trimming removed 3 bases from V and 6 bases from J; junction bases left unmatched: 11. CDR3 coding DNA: TGTGCCAGCTCACCCGTCCAGACGGGACAGCTTAATTCACCCCTCCACTTT. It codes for CASSPVQTGQLNSPLHF.